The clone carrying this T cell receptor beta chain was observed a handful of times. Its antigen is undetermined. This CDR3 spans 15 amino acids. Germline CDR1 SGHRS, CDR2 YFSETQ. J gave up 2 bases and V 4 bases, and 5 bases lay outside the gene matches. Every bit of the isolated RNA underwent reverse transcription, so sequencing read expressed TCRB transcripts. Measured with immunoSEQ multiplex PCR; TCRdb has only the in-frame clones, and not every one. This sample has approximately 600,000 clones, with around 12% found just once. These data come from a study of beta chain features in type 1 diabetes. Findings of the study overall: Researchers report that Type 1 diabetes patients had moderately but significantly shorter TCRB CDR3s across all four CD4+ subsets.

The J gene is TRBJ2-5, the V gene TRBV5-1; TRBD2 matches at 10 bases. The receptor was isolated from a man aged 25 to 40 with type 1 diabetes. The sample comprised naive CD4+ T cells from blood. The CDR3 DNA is TGCGCCAGCAGCCATCGGACTAGCGGACAAGAGACCCAGTACTTC. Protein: CASSHRTSGQETQYF.